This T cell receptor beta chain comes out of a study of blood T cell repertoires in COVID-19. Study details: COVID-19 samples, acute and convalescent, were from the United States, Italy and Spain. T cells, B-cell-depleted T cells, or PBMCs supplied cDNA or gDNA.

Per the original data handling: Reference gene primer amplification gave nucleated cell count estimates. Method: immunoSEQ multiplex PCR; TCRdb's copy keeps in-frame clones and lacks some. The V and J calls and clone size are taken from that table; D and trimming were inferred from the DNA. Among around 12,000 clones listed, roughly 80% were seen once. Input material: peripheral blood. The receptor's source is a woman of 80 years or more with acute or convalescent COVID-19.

For the CDR3, the DNA is TGTGCCACCAGTGATTTGTCTGACACCGGGGAGCTGTTTTTT. Amino acids: CATSDLSDTGELFF. This chain links TRBV24-1 with TRBJ2-2; D call uncertain. V was shortened by 0 bases and J by 3 bases, with 4 bases between the two germline ends. This CDR3 region has 14 residues. Germline lookup yields CDR1 KGHDR and CDR2 SFDVKD.